This is a list of T cell receptor beta chains from one sample in a study of blood T cell repertoires in COVID-19. Assay: immunoSEQ multiplex PCR; the TCRdb copy retains only in-frame clones and omits some. The sample records under 150,000 clones, over 75% being singletons. Source material: peripheral blood. The receptors stem from a man aged 55 to 70 with active or convalescent COVID-19. The conserved cysteine and the conserved F or W are not part of the CDR3 here.

v_gene,j_gene,CDR3aa
TRBV7-2,TRBJ2-4,ASSLWAGGQNIQY
TRBV9,TRBJ1-2,ASSSRTGGKNGYT
TRBV14,TRBJ1-6,ASSQGLGYNSPLH
TRBV10-3,TRBJ1-3,AISDERSGNTIY
TRBV11-2,TRBJ1-4,ASSFGATNEKLF
TRBV15,TRBJ1-2,ATSRDGEVYGYT
TRBV28,TRBJ2-7,ASSFTGRGQWEQY
TRBV7-8,TRBJ1-6,ASNTLDDSPLH
TRBV2,TRBJ1-4,ASTGGRVPTNEKLF
TRBV28,TRBJ1-4,ASSLGGSNEKLF
TRBV4-2,TRBJ2-1,ASSQDMLAGNLGTYNEQF
TRBV7-9,TRBJ2-3,ASSLAGLTDTQY
TRBV28,TRBJ2-1,ASSLLLAGYNEQF
TRBV2,TRBJ1-6,ASSDGQGAWDSPLH
TRBV11-2,TRBJ2-1,ASSLRYVAGGPWNEQF
TRBV11-3,TRBJ2-5,ASSLIAGETQY
TRBV19,TRBJ1-3,ASSNVFGSSGNTIY
TRBV14,TRBJ2-1,ASSQQAGRYEQF
TRBV6-2/TRBV6-3,TRBJ2-7,ASSYGGAVVSYEQY
TRBV10-3,TRBJ1-2,AISDSGANYGYT
TRBV9,TRBJ2-5,ASSFAPDRGETQY
TRBV10-3,TRBJ1-3,AISGTGTGVKNTIY
TRBV7-3,TRBJ2-7,ASSVATHYEQY
TRBV18,TRBJ2-1,ASSPPAGGYNEQF
TRBV24-1,TRBJ1-5,ATSEGALMQPQH
TRBV6-5,TRBJ1-2,ASSYGRGIYGYT